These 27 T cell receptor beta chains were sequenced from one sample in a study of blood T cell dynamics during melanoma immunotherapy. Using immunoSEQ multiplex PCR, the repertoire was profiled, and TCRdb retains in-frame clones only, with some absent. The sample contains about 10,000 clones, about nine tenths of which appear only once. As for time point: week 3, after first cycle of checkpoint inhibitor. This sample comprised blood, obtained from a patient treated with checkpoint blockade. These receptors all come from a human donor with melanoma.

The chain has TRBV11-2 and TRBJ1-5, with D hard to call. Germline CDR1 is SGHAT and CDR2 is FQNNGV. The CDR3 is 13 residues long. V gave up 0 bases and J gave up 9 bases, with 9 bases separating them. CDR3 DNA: TGTGCCAGCAGCTTAGAAGCGCGGACGCCCCAGCATTTT. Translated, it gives CASSLEARTPQHF.

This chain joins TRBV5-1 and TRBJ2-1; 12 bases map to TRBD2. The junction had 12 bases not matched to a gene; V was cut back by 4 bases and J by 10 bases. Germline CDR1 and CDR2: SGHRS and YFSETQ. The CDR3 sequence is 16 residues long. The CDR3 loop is CASSPPSSGRAGEQFF. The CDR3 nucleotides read TGCGCCAGCAGCCCCCCTTCTAGCGGGAGGGCCGGGGAGCAGTTCTTC.

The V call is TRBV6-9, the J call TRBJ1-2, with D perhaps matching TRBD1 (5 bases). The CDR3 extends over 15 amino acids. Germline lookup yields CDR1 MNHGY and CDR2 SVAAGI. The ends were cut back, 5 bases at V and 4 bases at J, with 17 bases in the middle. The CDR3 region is CASSRLGPGTYGYTF. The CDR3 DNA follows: TGTGCCAGCAGTCGACTTGGACCGGGGACCTATGGCTACACCTTC.

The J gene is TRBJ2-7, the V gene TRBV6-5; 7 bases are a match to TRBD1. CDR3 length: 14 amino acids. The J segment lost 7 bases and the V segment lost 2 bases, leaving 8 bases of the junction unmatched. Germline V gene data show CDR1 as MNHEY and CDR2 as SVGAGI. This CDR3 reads CASSYGHRGWEQYF. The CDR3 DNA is TGTGCCAGCAGTTACGGGCACAGGGGCTGGGAGCAGTACTTC.

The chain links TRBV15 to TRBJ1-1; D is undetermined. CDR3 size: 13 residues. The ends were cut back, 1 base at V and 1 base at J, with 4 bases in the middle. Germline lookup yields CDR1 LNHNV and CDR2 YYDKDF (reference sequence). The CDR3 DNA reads TGTGCCACCAGCAGAGGGGGGAACACTGAAGCTTTCTTT. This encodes CATSRGGNTEAFF.

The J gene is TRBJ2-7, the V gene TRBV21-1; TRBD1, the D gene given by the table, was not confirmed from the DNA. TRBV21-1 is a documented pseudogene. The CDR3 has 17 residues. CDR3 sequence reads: CASSADRVAGKFYEQYF. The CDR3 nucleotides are TGTGCCAGCAGCGCGGACCGCGTAGCAGGGAAGTTCTACGAGCAGTACTTC.

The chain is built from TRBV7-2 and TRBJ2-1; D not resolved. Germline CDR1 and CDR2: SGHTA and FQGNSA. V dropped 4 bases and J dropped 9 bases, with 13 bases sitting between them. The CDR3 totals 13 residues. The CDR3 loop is CASSSKSGGEQFF. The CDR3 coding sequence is TGTGCCAGCAGCTCAAAATCGGGTGGTGAGCAGTTCTTC.

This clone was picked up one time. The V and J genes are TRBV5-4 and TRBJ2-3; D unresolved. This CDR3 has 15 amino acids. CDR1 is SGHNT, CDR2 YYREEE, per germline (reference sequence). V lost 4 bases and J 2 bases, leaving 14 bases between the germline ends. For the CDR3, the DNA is TGTGCCAGCAGCCCCCCCGGGCGGATCACAGATACGCAGTATTTT. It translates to CASSPPGRITDTQYF.

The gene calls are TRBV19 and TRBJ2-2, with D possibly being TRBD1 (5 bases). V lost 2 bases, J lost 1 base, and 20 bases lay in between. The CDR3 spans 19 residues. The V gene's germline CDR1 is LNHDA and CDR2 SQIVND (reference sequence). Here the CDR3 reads CASSIKAWGLQENTGELFF. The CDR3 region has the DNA TGTGCCAGTAGTATAAAGGCTTGGGGCTTGCAGGAGAACACCGGGGAGCTGTTTTTT.

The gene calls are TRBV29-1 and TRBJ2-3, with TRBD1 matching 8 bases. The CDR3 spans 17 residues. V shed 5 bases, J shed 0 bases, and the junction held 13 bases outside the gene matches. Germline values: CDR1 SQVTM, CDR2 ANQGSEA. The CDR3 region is CSVRTGRKIASTDTQYF. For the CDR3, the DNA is TGCAGCGTTAGGACAGGGCGAAAAATAGCAAGCACAGATACGCAGTATTTT.

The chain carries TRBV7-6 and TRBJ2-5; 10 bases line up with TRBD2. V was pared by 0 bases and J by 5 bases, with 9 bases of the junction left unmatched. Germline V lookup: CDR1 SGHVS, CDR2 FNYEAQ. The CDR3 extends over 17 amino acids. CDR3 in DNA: TGTGCCAGCAGCTTAGCCGCGTCTAGCGGGAGATTCGAGACCCAGTACTTC. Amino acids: CASSLAASSGRFETQYF. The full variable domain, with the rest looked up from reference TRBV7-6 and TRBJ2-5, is GAGVSQSPRYKVTKRGQDVALRCDPISGHVSLYWYRQALGQGPEFLTYFNYEAQQDKSGLPNDRFSAERPEGSISTLTIQRTEQRDSAMYRCASSLAASSGRFETQYFGPGTRLLVL.

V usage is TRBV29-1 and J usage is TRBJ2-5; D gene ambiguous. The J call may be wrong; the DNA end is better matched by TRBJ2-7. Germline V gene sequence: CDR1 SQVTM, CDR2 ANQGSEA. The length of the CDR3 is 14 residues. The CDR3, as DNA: TGCAGCGTTGTTCTAGTTACAGCTACCTACGAGCAGTACTTC. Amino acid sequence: CSVVLVTATYEQYF.

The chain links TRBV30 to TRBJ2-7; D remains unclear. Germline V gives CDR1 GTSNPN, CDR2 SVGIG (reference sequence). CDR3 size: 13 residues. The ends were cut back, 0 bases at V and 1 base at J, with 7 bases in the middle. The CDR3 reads CAWSVSRSYEQYF. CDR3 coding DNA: TGTGCCTGGAGTGTATCGCGATCCTACGAGCAGTACTTC.

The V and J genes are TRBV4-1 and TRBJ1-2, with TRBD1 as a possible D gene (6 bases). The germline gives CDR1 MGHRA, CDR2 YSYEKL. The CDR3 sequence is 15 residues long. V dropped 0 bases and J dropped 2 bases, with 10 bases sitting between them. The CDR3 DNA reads TGCGCCAGCAGCCAAGAATGGACAGCGAACTATGGCTACACCTTC. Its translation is CASSQEWTANYGYTF.

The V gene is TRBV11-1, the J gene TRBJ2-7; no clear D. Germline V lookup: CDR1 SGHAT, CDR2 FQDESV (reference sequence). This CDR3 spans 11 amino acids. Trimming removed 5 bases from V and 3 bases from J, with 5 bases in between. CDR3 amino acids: CASSPHYEQYF. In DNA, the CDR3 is TGTGCCAGCAGCCCCCACTACGAGCAGTACTTC.

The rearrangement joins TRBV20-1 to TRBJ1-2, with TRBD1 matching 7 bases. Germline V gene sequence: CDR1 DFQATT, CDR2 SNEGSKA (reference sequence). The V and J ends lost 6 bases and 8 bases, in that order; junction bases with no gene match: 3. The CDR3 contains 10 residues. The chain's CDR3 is CSANRGGYTF. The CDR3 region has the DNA TGCAGTGCAAACAGGGGCGGCTACACCTTC.

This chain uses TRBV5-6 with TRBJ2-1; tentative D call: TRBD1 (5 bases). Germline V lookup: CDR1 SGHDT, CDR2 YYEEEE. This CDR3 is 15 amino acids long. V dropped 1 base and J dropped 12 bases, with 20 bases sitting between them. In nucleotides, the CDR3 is TGTGCCAGCAGCTTGAGACAGATCTCTCGCTTGGGGCAGTTCTTC. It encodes CASSLRQISRLGQFF. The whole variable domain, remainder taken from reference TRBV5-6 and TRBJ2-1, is DAGVTQSPTHLIKTRGQQVTLRCSPKSGHDTVSWYQQALGQGPQFIFQYYEEEERQRGNFPDRFSGHQFPNYSSELNVNALLLGDSALYLCASSLRQISRLGQFFGPGTRLTVL.

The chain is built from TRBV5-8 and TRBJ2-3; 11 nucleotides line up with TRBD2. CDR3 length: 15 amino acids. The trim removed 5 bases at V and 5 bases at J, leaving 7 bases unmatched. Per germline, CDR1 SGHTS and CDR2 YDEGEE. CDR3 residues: CASRLAGGPRDTQYF. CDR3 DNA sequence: TGTGCCAGCAGGTTAGCGGGAGGGCCGAGAGATACGCAGTATTTT.

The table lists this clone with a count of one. The CDR3 loop reads CASSTLTYRRETQYF. The CDR3 DNA reads as TGTGCCAGCAGCACCCTGACTTATAGGCGAGAGACCCAGTACTTC. This rearrangement joins TRBV7-2 to TRBJ2-5, with D unclear. Germline V gene data show CDR1 as SGHTA and CDR2 as FQGNSA. This CDR3 comprises 15 residues. Trimming shortened V by 5 bases and J by 4 bases, and 17 bases separated the two germline ends.

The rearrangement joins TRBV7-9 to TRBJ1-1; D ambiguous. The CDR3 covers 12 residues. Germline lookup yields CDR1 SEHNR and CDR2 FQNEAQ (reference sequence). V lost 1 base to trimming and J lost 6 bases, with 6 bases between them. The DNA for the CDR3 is TGTGCCAGCAGCTTAGTAGGGTCTGAAGCTTTCTTT. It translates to CASSLVGSEAFF.

The CDR3 loop reads CASSRTSGHYEQYF. The DNA for the CDR3 is TGTGCCAGCAGTCGGACTAGCGGGCATTACGAGCAGTACTTC. The V gene is TRBV7-1, the J gene TRBJ2-7; 11 bases match TRBD2. Being an ORF, TRBV7-1 has a function that is uncertain. The V segment lost 6 bases and the J segment 4 bases; nucleotides outside the gene matches: 5. The CDR3 is 14 amino acids.

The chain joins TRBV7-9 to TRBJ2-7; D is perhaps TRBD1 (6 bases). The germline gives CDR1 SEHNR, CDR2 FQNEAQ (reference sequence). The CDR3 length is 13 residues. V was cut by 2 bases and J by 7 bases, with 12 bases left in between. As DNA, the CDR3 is TGTGCCAGCAGCTTAATCACAGGGTATGAGCAGTACTTC. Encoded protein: CASSLITGYEQYF.

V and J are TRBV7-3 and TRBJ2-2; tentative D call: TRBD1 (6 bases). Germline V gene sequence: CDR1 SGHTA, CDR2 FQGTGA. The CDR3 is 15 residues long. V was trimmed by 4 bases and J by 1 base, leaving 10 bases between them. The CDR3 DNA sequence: TGTGCCAGCAGCTCGAAGACAGGGAACACCGGGGAGCTGTTTTTT. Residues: CASSSKTGNTGELFF. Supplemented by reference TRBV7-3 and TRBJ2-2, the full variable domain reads GAGVSQTPSNKVTEKGKYVELRCDPISGHTALYWYRQSLGQGPEFLIYFQGTGAADDSGLPNDRFFAVRPEGSVSTLKIQRTERGDSAVYLCASSSKTGNTGELFFGEGSRLTVL.

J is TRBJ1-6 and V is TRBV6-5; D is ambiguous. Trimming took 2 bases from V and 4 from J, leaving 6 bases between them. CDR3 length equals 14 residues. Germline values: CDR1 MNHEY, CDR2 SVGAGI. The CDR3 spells CASSYEGYNSPLHF. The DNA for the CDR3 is TGTGCCAGCAGTTACGAAGGGTATAATTCACCCCTCCACTTT.

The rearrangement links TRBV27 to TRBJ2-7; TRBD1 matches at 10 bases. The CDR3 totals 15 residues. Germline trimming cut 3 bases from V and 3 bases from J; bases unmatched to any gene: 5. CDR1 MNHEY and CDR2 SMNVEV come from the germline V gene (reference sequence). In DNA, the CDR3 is TGTGCCAGCAGTTTTAAGGGGGACAGGGGCTACGAGCAGTACTTC. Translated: CASSFKGDRGYEQYF.

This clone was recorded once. CDR3 residues: CASIRPGGNTIYF. The CDR3 DNA reads as TGTGCCAGTATCCGACCAGGGGGAAACACCATATATTTT. The chain combines TRBV19 with TRBJ1-3, with D possibly matching TRBD1 (5 bases). V was pared by 7 bases and J by 4 bases, with 11 bases between. Germline V gene data show CDR1 as LNHDA and CDR2 as SQIVND (reference sequence). CDR3 length: 13 residues.

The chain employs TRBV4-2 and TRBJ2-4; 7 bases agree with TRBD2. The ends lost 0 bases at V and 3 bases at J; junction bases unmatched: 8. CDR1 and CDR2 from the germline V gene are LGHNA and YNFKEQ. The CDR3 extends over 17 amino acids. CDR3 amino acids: CASSQDLLAVGKNIQYF. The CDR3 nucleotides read TGTGCCAGCAGCCAAGATCTCCTAGCGGTAGGCAAAAACATTCAGTACTTC.